What follows are 25 T cell receptor beta chains derived from one specimen sequenced in a study of cytomegalovirus exposure and HLA in healthy donors. PCR used 60 Vbeta primers and 13 Jbeta primers. The data were produced by immunoSEQ multiplex PCR, yet TCRdb's version contains in-frame clones alone and is incomplete. This table has roughly 180,000 clones, over 75% appearing once. Sequenced: PBMCs. The receptors come from a man between 50 and 59 years old in good health and CMV-seropositive.

This clone has a single count. The chain is built from TRBV9 and TRBJ2-7, with 7 positions matching TRBD2. The V gene end was trimmed by 0 bases and the J gene end by 3 bases; junction bases not matched to a gene: 9. The germline gives CDR1 SGDLS, CDR2 YYNGEE. The CDR3 is 16 residues long. CDR3 sequence (DNA): TGTGCCAGCAGCGTAGGGGTTCAAGCGGGGAGCTACGAGCAGTACTTC. Encoded protein: CASSVGVQAGSYEQYF.

The CDR3 nucleotides read TGCGCCAGCAGCCAAGTACATAACAGCCCGTTTGATTCACCCCTCCACTTT. Translating it yields CASSQVHNSPFDSPLHF. The chain employs TRBV4-1 and TRBJ1-6, with D uncertain. Per germline, CDR1 MGHRA and CDR2 YSYEKL. The CDR3 consists of 17 residues. V lost 1 base to trimming and J lost 8 bases, with 18 bases between them.

This clone has just a few counts. The chain links TRBV28 to TRBJ2-5; tentatively, D is TRBD1 (6 bases). Trimming removed 5 bases at V and 5 bases at J, with 24 bases between. CDR1 is MDHEN, CDR2 SYDVKM, per germline. There are 17 residues in the CDR3. Written as DNA, the CDR3 is TGTGCCAGCAGTACGGACCCCTGGGGCAGGGGTAAGGAGACCCAGTACTTC. This gives the protein CASSTDPWGRGKETQYF.

This sequence joins TRBV5-4 and TRBJ1-2; D uncertain. This CDR3 is built from 16 residues. The germline gives CDR1 SGHNT, CDR2 YYREEE (reference sequence). Trimming left V 1 base short and J 0 bases short, with 13 bases between. For the CDR3, the DNA is TGTGCCAGCAGCTTGTCGCGGGGAATTACTAACTATGGCTACACCTTC. Translating it yields CASSLSRGITNYGYTF.

The chain recombines TRBV7-9 with TRBJ2-1; no clear D. The V gene's germline CDR1 is SEHNR and CDR2 FQNEAQ (reference sequence). The CDR3 loop spans 13 amino acids. V was pared by 1 base and J by 4 bases, with 5 bases between. CDR3 DNA sequence: TGTGCCAGCAGCTTAGATATATACAATGAGCAGTTCTTC. Translated: CASSLDIYNEQFF.

This chain links TRBV28 with TRBJ2-7; 7 bases are shared with TRBD1. V was pared by 9 bases and J by 1 base, with 6 bases of the junction left unmatched. This CDR3 is built from 13 residues. Germline-derived CDR1 and CDR2 are MDHEN and SYDVKM. The CDR3 nucleotides are TGTGCCAGTCGGGACAGCTCTTCCTACGAGCAGTACTTC. Its translation is CASRDSSSYEQYF.

The genes are TRBV28 and TRBJ2-2; D is unclear. Between the trimmed V and J ends, which lost 5 bases and 2 bases, there was a span of 12 bases. The germline gives CDR1 MDHEN, CDR2 SYDVKM. The CDR3 extends over 15 amino acids. CDR3 coding DNA: TGTGCCAGCAGTGAGAGTATGTTTAACACCGGGGAGCTGTTTTTT. Translated, it gives CASSESMFNTGELFF.

The chain joins TRBV2 to TRBJ2-1, with TRBD2 matching 9 bases. Trimming at V came to 5 bases and at J to 6 bases, leaving 14 bases not matched to a gene. There are 17 residues in the CDR3. Germline values: CDR1 SNHLY, CDR2 FYNNEI. In DNA, the CDR3 is TGTGCCAGCAGTTCAGCGGGGGGCCTTCCAAGATTCAATGAGCAGTTCTTC. It yields the protein CASSSAGGLPRFNEQFF.

The chain carries TRBV4-3 and TRBJ1-2; perhaps TRBD1 as D (6 bases). This CDR3 has 14 amino acids. From germline, CDR1 is LGHNA and CDR2 YSLEER. V gave up 2 bases and J gave up 3 bases, with 10 bases separating them. CDR3: CASSQQSGDYGYTF. The DNA of the CDR3 is TGCGCCAGCAGCCAACAATCAGGGGACTATGGCTACACCTTC.

This chain connects TRBV4-1 to TRBJ2-2, with 9 bases that match TRBD1. This CDR3 spans 15 amino acids. Looked up from germline, CDR1 is MGHRA and CDR2 is YSYEKL. J gave up 5 bases and V 4 bases, and 5 bases lay outside the gene matches. Here the CDR3 reads CASSLGTGSTGELFF. Written as DNA, the CDR3 is TGCGCCAGCAGCCTAGGGACAGGGAGTACCGGGGAGCTGTTTTTT.

The J gene is TRBJ1-1, the V gene TRBV6-1, with D possibly matching TRBD1 (6 bases). The germline CDR1 and CDR2 sequences are MNHNS and SASEGT. V dropped 0 bases and J dropped 4 bases, with 15 bases sitting between them. The CDR3 has 16 residues. The CDR3 coding sequence is TGTGCCAGCAGTGAAGCGGTAGGACAGCATCCCACTGAAGCTTTCTTT. It codes for CASSEAVGQHPTEAFF.

The chain has TRBV23-1 and TRBJ2-7; a weak D match, TRBD2 (6 bases). TRBV23-1 is an open reading frame, and its role is uncertain. This CDR3 comprises 14 residues. Trimming cost V 1 base and J 2 bases, with 9 bases left between them. CDR3 coding DNA: TGCGCCAGCAGTCAATGCGGGGAAGCCTACGAGCAGTACGTC. Translated: CASSQCGEAYEQYV.

This clone was counted a few times. The chain has TRBV6-5 and TRBJ1-2; D is perhaps TRBD1 (5 bases). The germline V gene has CDR1 MNHEY and CDR2 SVGAGI. V lost 1 base and J lost 5, with 11 bases in between. This CDR3 contains 14 residues. The CDR3 DNA follows: TGTGCCAGCAGTTACTTCCAGGGAACTTATGGCTACACCTTC. Translation: CASSYFQGTYGYTF.

This clone is a singleton in its sample. This rearrangement joins TRBV6-5 to TRBJ1-2, with D possibly being TRBD1 (5 bases). The CDR3 has 15 residues. Trimming cost V 0 bases and J 2 bases, with 10 bases left between them. Germline V gene data show CDR1 as MNHEY and CDR2 as SVGAGI. The CDR3 loop reads CASSYSDTSNYGYTF. CDR3 DNA sequence: TGTGCCAGCAGTTACTCGGACACGTCAAACTATGGCTACACCTTC.

J is TRBJ1-3 and V is TRBV19; D remains unclear. Germline V gives CDR1 LNHDA, CDR2 SQIVND (reference sequence). The CDR3 covers 14 residues. The V gene lost 6 bases and the J gene lost 0 bases, with 9 bases spanning the gap. The CDR3 sequence: CASRLVYSGNTIYF. The CDR3 bases are TGTGCCAGTAGGCTGGTCTACTCTGGAAACACCATATATTTT.

This chain joins TRBV10-2 and TRBJ2-1; the match to TRBD2 covers 8 bases. Germline CDR1 is WSHSY and CDR2 is SAAADI. The CDR3 contains 14 residues. V lost 6 bases and J lost 5; bases outside the gene matches: 6. CDR3 sequence reads: CASRSGTSNNEQFF. As DNA, the CDR3 is TGCGCCAGCAGGAGCGGGACTAGTAACAATGAGCAGTTCTTC.

The CDR3 sequence: CASSLGQGGGNTIYF. As DNA, the CDR3 is TGTGCCAGCAGTTTGGGACAGGGGGGCGGAAACACCATATATTTT. J is TRBJ1-3 and V is TRBV27; 11 bases line up with TRBD1. With V trimmed by 3 bases and J by 4 bases, 2 bases remained unmatched. The CDR3 is 15 amino acids. Looked up from germline, CDR1 is MNHEY and CDR2 is SMNVEV (reference sequence).

In this sample, this clone turned up once. The chain employs TRBV7-8 and TRBJ2-3; TRBD1 is a possible D gene (7 bases). The germline V gene has CDR1 SGHVS and CDR2 FQNEAQ. V was trimmed by 7 bases and J by 2 bases, leaving 13 bases between them. The CDR3 is 14 amino acids. The CDR3 region has the DNA TGTGCCAGCATTTCAGGGGGGTCCACAGATACGCAGTATTTT. The encoded protein is CASISGGSTDTQYF.

The chain employs TRBV7-2 and TRBJ2-7, with 8 bases that match TRBD2. Trimming took 5 bases from V and 3 from J; bases not matched to a gene: 6. The CDR3 extends over 14 amino acids. Per germline, CDR1 SGHTA and CDR2 FQGNSA. Written as DNA, the CDR3 is TGTGCCAGCAGCCGAGGACTAGCTCTCTACGAGCAGTACGTC. Translation gives CASSRGLALYEQYV.

V gene TRBV18 combines with J gene TRBJ1-3; D is undetermined. Trimming took off 0 bases at V and 0 bases at J, with 12 bases between the two ends. From germline, CDR1 is KGHSH and CDR2 LQKENI. This CDR3 is built from 17 residues. This chain's CDR3 is CASSPPSLLSSGNTIYF. CDR3 nucleotides: TGTGCCAGCTCACCACCGAGTTTATTGAGCTCTGGAAACACCATATATTTT.

V gene TRBV27 combines with J gene TRBJ1-4; D not certain. Trimming took off 8 bases at V and 11 bases at J, with 27 bases between the two ends. CDR3 size: 16 residues. Germline assignment: CDR1 MNHEY and CDR2 SMNVEV (reference sequence). The CDR3 DNA reads TGTGCCAGCTACCCCCGCGGTGTGGCTAATCTTCAGAAACTGTTTTTT. Amino acids: CASYPRGVANLQKLFF.

V and J are TRBV5-5 and TRBJ1-4; no firm D call. Germline V gene lookup returns CDR1 SGHKS and CDR2 YYEKEE (reference sequence). Trimming pared 0 bases from V and 4 bases from J, leaving 7 bases between. The CDR3 covers 14 residues. The CDR3 DNA sequence: TGTGCCAGCAGCTTGGAGCCGCGTAATGAAAAACTGTTTTTT. Residues: CASSLEPRNEKLFF.

The chain has TRBV5-1 and TRBJ2-5, with 8 nucleotides matching TRBD1. This CDR3 has 15 residues. The J segment lost 1 base and the V segment lost 2 bases, leaving 4 bases of the junction unmatched. Germline values: CDR1 SGHRS, CDR2 YFSETQ. The CDR3 bases are TGCGCCAGCAGCTTCTACGGACAGGGCCAAGAGACCCAGTACTTC. Translated, it gives CASSFYGQGQETQYF.

V and J are TRBV11-2 and TRBJ1-1; D is possibly TRBD1 (6 bases). CDR1 and CDR2 from the germline V gene are SGHAT and FQNNGV. The CDR3 runs 15 residues. Trimming pared 5 bases from V and 0 bases from J, leaving 13 bases between. CDR3 sequence reads: CASSTSTGMNTEAFF. DNA for the CDR3: TGTGCCAGCAGCACCTCCACAGGGATGAACACTGAAGCTTTCTTT.

The rearrangement links TRBV6-1 to TRBJ1-5, with D perhaps TRBD1 (6 bases). Germline V CDR1 and CDR2: MNHNS, SASEGT. Trimming removed 4 bases from V and 1 base from J, with 8 bases in between. The CDR3 is 14 residues long. CDR3: CASSATGSNQPQHF. DNA of the CDR3: TGTGCCAGCAGTGCGACAGGCAGCAATCAGCCCCAGCATTTT.